This T cell receptor (beta chain) originates from a study of radiation and T cells in renal cell carcinoma. Study context: Nephrectomy followed 15 Gy stereotactic body radiation by 4 weeks.

As for time point: baseline pretreatment blood. Treatment given: 15 Gy SBRT to primary tumor, nephrectomy 4 weeks later. Radiation-treated patients gave blood at baseline, week 2 and week 4. This renal cell carcinoma was of the clear cell type. Study conclusions and caveats: Without pretreatment biopsies, baseline tumor clonotype presence was undetermined.

Sequenced by immunoSEQ multiplex PCR; TCRdb stores in-frame clones only, minus some. The sample comprises more than 140,000 clones, 83% of which are singletons, and around 21% rests with the top ten. This clone has a handful of counts. Antigen: not known. This receptor was identified in a woman aged 45-65 years with renal cell carcinoma. This specimen was blood, taken from a patient whose treatment included radiotherapy and nephrectomy.

The CDR3 DNA sequence: TGCGCCACCAGGACAGACGCAACTAATGAAAAACTGTTTTTT. Protein: CATRTDATNEKLFF. This chain links TRBV5-1 with TRBJ1-4; tentatively, D is TRBD1 (6 bases). Germline assignment: CDR1 SGHRS and CDR2 YFSETQ. The CDR3 runs 14 residues. Trimming removed 9 bases at V and 0 bases at J, with 12 bases between.